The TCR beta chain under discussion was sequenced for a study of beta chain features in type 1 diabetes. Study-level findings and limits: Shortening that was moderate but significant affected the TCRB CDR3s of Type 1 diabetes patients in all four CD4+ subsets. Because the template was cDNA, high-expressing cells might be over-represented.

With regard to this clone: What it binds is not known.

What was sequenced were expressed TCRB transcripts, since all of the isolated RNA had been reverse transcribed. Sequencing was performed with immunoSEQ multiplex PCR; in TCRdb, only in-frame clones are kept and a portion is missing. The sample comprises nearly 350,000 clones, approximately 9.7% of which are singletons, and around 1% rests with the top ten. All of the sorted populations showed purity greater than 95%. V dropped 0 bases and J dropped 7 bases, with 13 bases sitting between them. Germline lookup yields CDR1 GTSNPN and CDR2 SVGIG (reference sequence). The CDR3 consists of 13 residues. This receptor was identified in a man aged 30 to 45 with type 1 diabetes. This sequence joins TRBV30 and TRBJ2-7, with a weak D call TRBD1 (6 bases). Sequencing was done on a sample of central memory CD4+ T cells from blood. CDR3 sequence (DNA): TGTGCCTGGAGTGTTCAGGGGACAAGGGAGCAGTACTTC. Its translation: CAWSVQGTREQYF.